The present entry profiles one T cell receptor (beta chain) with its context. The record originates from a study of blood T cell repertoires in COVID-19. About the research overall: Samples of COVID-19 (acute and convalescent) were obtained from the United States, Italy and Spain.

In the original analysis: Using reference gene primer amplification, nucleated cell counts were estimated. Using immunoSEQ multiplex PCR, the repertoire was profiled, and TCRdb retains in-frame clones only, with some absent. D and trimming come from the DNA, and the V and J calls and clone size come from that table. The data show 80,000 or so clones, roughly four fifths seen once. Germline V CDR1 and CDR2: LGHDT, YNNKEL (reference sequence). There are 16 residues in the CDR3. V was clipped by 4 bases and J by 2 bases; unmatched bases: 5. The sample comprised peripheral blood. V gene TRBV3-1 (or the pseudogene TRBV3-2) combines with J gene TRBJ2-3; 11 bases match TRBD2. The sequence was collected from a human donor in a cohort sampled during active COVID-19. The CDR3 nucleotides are TGTGCCAGCAGCCCTGGGACTAGCGGTTACACAGATACGCAGTATTTT. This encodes CASSPGTSGYTDTQYF.